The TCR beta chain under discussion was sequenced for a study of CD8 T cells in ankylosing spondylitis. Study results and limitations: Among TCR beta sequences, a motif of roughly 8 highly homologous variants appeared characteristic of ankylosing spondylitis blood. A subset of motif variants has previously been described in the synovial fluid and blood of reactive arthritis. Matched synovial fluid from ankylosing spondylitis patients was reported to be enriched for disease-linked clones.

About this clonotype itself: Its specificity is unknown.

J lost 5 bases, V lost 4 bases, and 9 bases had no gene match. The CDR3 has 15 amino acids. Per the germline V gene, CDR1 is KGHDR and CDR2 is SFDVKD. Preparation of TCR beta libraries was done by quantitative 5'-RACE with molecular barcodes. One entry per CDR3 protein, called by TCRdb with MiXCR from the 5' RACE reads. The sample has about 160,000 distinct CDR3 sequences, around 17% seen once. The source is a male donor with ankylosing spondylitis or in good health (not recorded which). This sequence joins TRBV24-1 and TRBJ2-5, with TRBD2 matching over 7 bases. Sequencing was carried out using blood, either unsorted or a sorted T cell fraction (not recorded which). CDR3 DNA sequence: TGTGCCACCAGTGACCCAGGACTAGTTCAGGAGACCCAGTACTTC. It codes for CATSDPGLVQETQYF.